Included here is one T cell receptor (beta chain) sequence, with context. This sample was taken from a study of blood T cell repertoires in COVID-19. Study-wide background: Both acute and convalescent COVID-19 samples were obtained from the United States, Italy and Spain. Sample material is recorded as cDNA or gDNA derived from T cells, B-cell-depleted T cells, or PBMCs.

In the authors' methods: Reference gene primer amplification gave nucleated cell count estimates. Produced via immunoSEQ multiplex PCR; TCRdb's table is partial and in-frame only. V and J calls and clone size follow that table, whereas D and trimming were derived from the DNA. The sample gives about 270,000 clones, around 86% of which show up once; about 8.6% is in the top ten. Specimen: peripheral blood. The sequence was obtained from a man between 35 and 55 years old with active or convalescent COVID-19.

In DNA form, the CDR3 reads TGTGCCACCAGTGACACGGGACAGTACAATGAGCAGTTCTTC. Amino acid sequence: CATSDTGQYNEQFF. This sequence joins TRBV24-1 and TRBJ2-1; 7 bases agree with TRBD1. The CDR3 has 14 residues. In germline, CDR1 is KGHDR, CDR2 SFDVKD. The junction had 3 bases not matched to a gene; V was cut back by 4 bases and J by 4 bases.